A single sample gave rise to the 7 T cell receptor beta chains below, sequenced in a study of identical twins. MiXCR was run by TCRdb on the 5' RACE reads, yielding one entry per CDR3 protein. This sample has roughly 260,000 distinct CDR3 sequences, with about an eighth found just once. Sequenced material: memory (CD45RO+) T cells sorted from blood. All receptors come from a woman between 18 and 30 years old in good health.

J is TRBJ2-5 and V is TRBV10-3, with D unclear. The CDR3 has 15 amino acids. Germline V CDR1 and CDR2: ENHRY, SYGVKD. V shed 6 bases and J shed 5 bases, with 19 bases lying between them. CDR3 coding DNA: TGTGCCATCAGCGAAGGACCTAGTAACTGGGAGACCCAGTACTTC. Translating it yields CAISEGPSNWETQYF.

This clonotype was recorded a few times. The J gene is TRBJ1-2, the V gene TRBV28, with D possibly being TRBD1 (5 bases). Germline assignment: CDR1 MDHEN and CDR2 SYDVKM. There are 13 residues in the CDR3. The ends were cut back, 4 bases at V and 4 bases at J, with 10 bases in the middle. The CDR3 DNA is TGTGCCAGCAGTTATCGCAGGGTCTATGGCTACACCTTC. This codes for CASSYRRVYGYTF.

This chain uses TRBV3-1 with TRBJ2-3; 8 bases fit TRBD1. The V segment lost 3 bases and the J segment 6 bases; nucleotides outside the gene matches: 8. CDR1 LGHDT and CDR2 YNNKEL come from the germline V gene (reference sequence). The CDR3 runs to 15 residues. CDR3 bases: TGTGCCAGCAGCCACGGACAGGGATTGGGGGATACGCAGTATTTT. This gives the protein CASSHGQGLGDTQYF.

The chain recombines TRBV5-6 with TRBJ2-1, with 9 bases lining up with TRBD1. The V gene end was trimmed by 3 bases and the J gene end by 5 bases; junction bases not matched to a gene: 9. The CDR3 length is 16 residues. In germline, CDR1 is SGHDT, CDR2 YYEEEE. The CDR3 region has the DNA TGTGCCAGCAGCTGGTGGACCGGGACAGGGCACAATGAGCAGTTCTTC. This gives the protein CASSWWTGTGHNEQFF.

The table lists this clonotype with a few counts. The J gene is TRBJ2-3, the V gene TRBV7-8; 12 bases line up with TRBD2. Germline V CDR1 and CDR2: SGHVS, FQNEAQ. J lost 6 bases, V lost 1 base, and 5 bases had no gene match. This CDR3 is 16 amino acids long. CDR3 DNA sequence: TGTGCCAGCAGCTTAGGACTAGCGGGGGAATCGGATACGCAGTATTTT. Translation: CASSLGLAGESDTQYF. The entire variable domain, with the rest obtained from reference TRBV7-8 and TRBJ2-3, is as follows: GAGVSQSPRYKVAKRGQDVALRCDPISGHVSLFWYQQALGQGPEFLTYFQNEAQLDKSGLPSDRFFAERPEGSVSTLKIQRTQQEDSAVYLCASSLGLAGESDTQYFGPGTRLTVL.

This clonotype was observed a few times. The chain couples TRBV5-8 to TRBJ2-2; 7 positions agree with TRBD1. There are 15 residues in the CDR3. Per the germline V gene, CDR1 is SGHTS and CDR2 is YDEGEE. The V segment lost 5 bases and the J segment 0 bases; nucleotides outside the gene matches: 4. The CDR3, as DNA: TGTGCCAGCAGTATCGGACAGGCGAACACCGGGGAGCTGTTTTTT. Protein: CASSIGQANTGELFF. The whole variable domain, remainder taken from reference TRBV5-8 and TRBJ2-2, is EAGVTQSPTHLIKTRGQQATLRCSPISGHTSVYWYQQALGLGLQFLLWYDEGEERNRGNFPPRFSGRQFPNYSSELNVNALELEDSALYLCASSIGQANTGELFFGEGSRLTVL.

The chain has TRBV29-1 and TRBJ1-1; D uncertain. This CDR3 is 11 amino acids long. CDR1 and CDR2 (germline): SQVTM, ANQGSEA. The ends were cut back, 6 bases at V and 2 bases at J, with 7 bases in the middle. CDR3 coding DNA: TGCAGCGTCACGTCTAACACTGAAGCTTTCTTT. Translation gives CSVTSNTEAFF.